This T cell receptor beta chain originates from a study of immune evolution from preneoplasia to lung adenocarcinoma. Study-wide context: HLA loss of heterozygosity: about 7% AIS, about 15% MIA, about 35% ADC, none AAH.

Notes on this clone: Its antigen is unknown.

Study-level points and caveats: Normal lung had the highest top T cell clone frequencies. Normal lung had highest clonality; later lesions appeared denser, more diverse.

V shed 2 bases and J shed 0 bases, with 8 bases lying between them. CDR3 length: 15 amino acids. Germline CDR1 and CDR2: SEHNR and FQNEAQ (reference sequence). Assay: immunoSEQ multiplex PCR; the TCRdb copy retains only in-frame clones and omits some. The sample carries some 15,000 clones, over 75% recorded once. Macro-dissection enriched premalignant or tumor cells before nucleic acid extraction. This chain uses TRBV7-9 with TRBJ2-1; D remains ambiguous. The receptor was isolated from a donor aged 70 or over with lung adenocarcinoma. The specimen was FFPE lung adenocarcinoma in situ tissue. CDR3 loop: CASSLRHPSYNEQFF. Written as DNA, the CDR3 is TGTGCCAGCAGCTTACGGCATCCCTCCTACAATGAGCAGTTCTTC.